One and the same sample provided the 11 T cell receptor beta chains below, sequenced in a study of cytomegalovirus exposure and HLA in healthy donors. PCR primers comprised 60 Vbeta and 13 Jbeta primers. Clones were read by immunoSEQ multiplex PCR, and TCRdb kept only the in-frame ones, dropping some. The sample has about 120,000 clones, roughly 80% seen once. Specimen: PBMCs. The source of these receptors is a man under 40 in good health and CMV-seropositive.

This sequence joins TRBV6-5 and TRBJ1-5; 8 nucleotides match TRBD1. This CDR3 has 15 residues. V lost 6 bases to trimming and J lost 4 bases; unmatched junction nucleotides: 8. In germline, CDR1 is MNHEY, CDR2 SVGAGI. The chain's CDR3 is CASRTGQDINQPQHF. The CDR3 DNA reads TGTGCCAGCAGGACGGGACAGGACATTAATCAGCCCCAGCATTTT.

This clone has only a few counts. This chain uses TRBV7-3 with TRBJ1-1; D remains unclear. V lost 5 bases to trimming and J lost 4 bases, with 14 bases between them. This CDR3 comprises 14 residues. The germline V gene has CDR1 SGHTA and CDR2 FQGTGA. The CDR3 DNA reads TGTGCCAGCAGCCTTGACGGCGGGGTCACTGAAGCTTTCTTT. Translation gives CASSLDGGVTEAFF.

This chain joins TRBV7-8 and TRBJ1-1, with 9 bases matching TRBD1. V lost 4 bases and J lost 3; bases outside the gene matches: 12. This CDR3 comprises 17 residues. Germline-derived CDR1 and CDR2 are SGHVS and FQNEAQ. CDR3 sequence: CASSSFPGTGLDTEAFF. CDR3 nucleotide sequence: TGTGCCAGCAGCTCGTTCCCCGGGACAGGGCTAGACACTGAAGCTTTCTTT.

The gene calls are TRBV4-2 and TRBJ1-2; 9 positions match TRBD1. V trimming: 5 bases; J trimming: 2 bases; junction bases outside the gene matches: 6. Germline V gene sequence: CDR1 LGHNA, CDR2 YNFKEQ. This CDR3 has 15 residues. The CDR3 coding sequence is TGTGCCAGCAGCTTGAGGGGACAGGGCAACTATGGCTACACCTTC. Protein product: CASSLRGQGNYGYTF.

The rearrangement links TRBV5-1 to TRBJ2-6; 7 nucleotides match TRBD1. The V gene's germline CDR1 is SGHRS and CDR2 YFSETQ. Trimming took 4 bases from V and 4 from J; bases not matched to a gene: 8. This CDR3 comprises 16 residues. CDR3 residues: CASSLLGQAGANVLTF. In DNA, the CDR3 is TGCGCCAGCAGCCTACTCGGACAGGCGGGGGCCAACGTCCTGACTTTC.

The V and J genes are TRBV19 and TRBJ1-6, with D possibly matching TRBD1 (5 bases). CDR3 length: 13 amino acids. Germline V gene sequence: CDR1 LNHDA, CDR2 SQIVND (reference sequence). V lost 7 bases, J lost 10 bases, and 14 bases lay in between. The DNA of the CDR3 is TGTGCCAGTACTCCCCGGGGGGACTCACCCCTCCACTTT. Translation gives CASTPRGDSPLHF.

This clone has only a few counts. Other nucleotide sequences in the sample specify the same CDR3. This chain connects TRBV28 to TRBJ1-5; 8 bases line up with TRBD1. The CDR3 extends over 15 amino acids. V gave up 1 base and J gave up 2 bases; unmatched junction bases: 1. Looked up from germline, CDR1 is MDHEN and CDR2 is SYDVKM. For the CDR3, the DNA is TGTGCCAGCAGTTTATCAGGGGGCGGCAATCAGCCCCAGCATTTT. It yields the protein CASSLSGGGNQPQHF.

The chain uses TRBV6-1 and TRBJ1-1; tentative D call: TRBD1 (6 bases). The CDR3 consists of 17 residues. Trimming shortened V by 4 bases and J by 1 base, and 19 bases separated the two germline ends. Germline assignment: CDR1 MNHNS and CDR2 SASEGT. CDR3 sequence (DNA): TGTGCCAGCAGTGCCCGAGGGGGGGCTGAACGGAACACTGAAGCTTTCTTT. As protein: CASSARGGAERNTEAFF.

This clone was seen just once. The chain employs TRBV30 and TRBJ2-3; 10 positions agree with TRBD2. The germline V gene has CDR1 GTSNPN and CDR2 SVGIG (reference sequence). The ends lost 3 bases at V and 3 bases at J; junction bases unmatched: 15. The CDR3 has 18 amino acids. CDR3 in amino acids: CAWRGASGGSRSTDTQYF. DNA of the CDR3: TGTGCCTGGAGGGGGGCTAGCGGGGGTTCCCGGTCAACAGATACGCAGTATTTT.

The chain recombines TRBV6-5 with TRBJ2-2; tentatively, D is TRBD2 (5 bases). Trimming shortened V by 2 bases and J by 7 bases, and 8 bases separated the two germline ends. The CDR3 covers 13 residues. The germline V gene encodes CDR1 MNHEY and CDR2 SVGAGI. In DNA, the CDR3 is TGTGCCAGCAGTTACGGGAGACACGGGGAGCTGTTTTTT. This sequence encodes CASSYGRHGELFF.

This chain connects TRBV5-1 to TRBJ1-5; maybe TRBD1 (5 bases). V shed 0 bases and J shed 7 bases, with 11 bases lying between them. The CDR3 totals 14 residues. Germline CDR1 SGHRS, CDR2 YFSETQ. Written as DNA, the CDR3 is TGCGCCAGCAGCTTGGGGGCAGGGAACCAGCCCCAGCATTTT. Translation gives CASSLGAGNQPQHF.